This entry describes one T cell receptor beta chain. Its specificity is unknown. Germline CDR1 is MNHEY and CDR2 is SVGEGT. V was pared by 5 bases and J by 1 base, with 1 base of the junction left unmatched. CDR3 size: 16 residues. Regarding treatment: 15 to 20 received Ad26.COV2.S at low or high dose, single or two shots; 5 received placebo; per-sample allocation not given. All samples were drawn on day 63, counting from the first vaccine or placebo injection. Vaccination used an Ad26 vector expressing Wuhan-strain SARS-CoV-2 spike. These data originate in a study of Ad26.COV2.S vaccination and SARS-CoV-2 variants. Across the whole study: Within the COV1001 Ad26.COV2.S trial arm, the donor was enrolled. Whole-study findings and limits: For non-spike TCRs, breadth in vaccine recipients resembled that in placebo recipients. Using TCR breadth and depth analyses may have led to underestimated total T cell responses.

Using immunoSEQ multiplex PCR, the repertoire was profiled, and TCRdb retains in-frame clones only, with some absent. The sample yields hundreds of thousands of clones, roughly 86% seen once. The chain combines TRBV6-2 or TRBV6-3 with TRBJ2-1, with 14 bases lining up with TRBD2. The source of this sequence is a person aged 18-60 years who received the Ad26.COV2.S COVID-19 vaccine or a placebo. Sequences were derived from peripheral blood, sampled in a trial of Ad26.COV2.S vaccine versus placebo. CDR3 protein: CASSRTSGGSYNEQFF. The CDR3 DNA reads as TGTGCCAGCAGTCGGACTAGCGGGGGGTCCTACAATGAGCAGTTCTTC.